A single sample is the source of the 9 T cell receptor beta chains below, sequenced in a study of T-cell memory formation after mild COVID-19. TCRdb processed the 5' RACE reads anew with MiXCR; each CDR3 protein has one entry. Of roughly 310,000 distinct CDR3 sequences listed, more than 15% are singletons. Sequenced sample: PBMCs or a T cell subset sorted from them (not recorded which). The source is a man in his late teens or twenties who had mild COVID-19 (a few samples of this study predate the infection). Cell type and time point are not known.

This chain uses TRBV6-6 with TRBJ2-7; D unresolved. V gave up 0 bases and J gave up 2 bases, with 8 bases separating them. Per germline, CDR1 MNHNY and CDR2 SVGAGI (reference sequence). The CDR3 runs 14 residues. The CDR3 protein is CASSYSQVTYEQYV. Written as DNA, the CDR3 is TGTGCCAGCAGTTACTCGCAGGTTACCTACGAGCAGTACGTC.

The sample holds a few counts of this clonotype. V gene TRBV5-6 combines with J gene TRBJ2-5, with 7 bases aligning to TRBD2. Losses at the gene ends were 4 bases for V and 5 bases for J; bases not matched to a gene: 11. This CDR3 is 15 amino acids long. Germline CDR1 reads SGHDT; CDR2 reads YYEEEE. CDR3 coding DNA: TGTGCCAGCAGCCTACCCCCAACTAGCGCCGAGACCCAGTACTTC. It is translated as CASSLPPTSAETQYF.

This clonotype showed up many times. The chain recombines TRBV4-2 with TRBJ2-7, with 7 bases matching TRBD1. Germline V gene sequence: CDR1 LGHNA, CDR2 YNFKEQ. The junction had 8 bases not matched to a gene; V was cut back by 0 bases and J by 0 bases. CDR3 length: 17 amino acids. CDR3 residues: CASSQDPGGRSSYEQYF. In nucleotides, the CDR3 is TGTGCCAGCAGCCAAGATCCAGGGGGACGTAGCTCCTACGAGCAGTACTTC.

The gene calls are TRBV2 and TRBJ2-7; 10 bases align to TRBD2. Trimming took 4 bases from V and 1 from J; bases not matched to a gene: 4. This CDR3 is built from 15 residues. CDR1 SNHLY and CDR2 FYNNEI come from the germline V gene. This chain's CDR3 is CASSASGGRSYEQYF. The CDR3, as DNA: TGTGCCAGCAGTGCTAGCGGGGGCCGATCCTACGAGCAGTACTTC.

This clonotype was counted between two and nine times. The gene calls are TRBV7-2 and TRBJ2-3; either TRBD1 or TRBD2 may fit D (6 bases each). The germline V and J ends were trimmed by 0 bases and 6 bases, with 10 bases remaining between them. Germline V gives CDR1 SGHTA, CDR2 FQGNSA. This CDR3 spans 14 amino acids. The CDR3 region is CASSLAGGWDTQYF. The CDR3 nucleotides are TGTGCCAGCAGCTTAGCGGGGGGCTGGGATACGCAGTATTTT.

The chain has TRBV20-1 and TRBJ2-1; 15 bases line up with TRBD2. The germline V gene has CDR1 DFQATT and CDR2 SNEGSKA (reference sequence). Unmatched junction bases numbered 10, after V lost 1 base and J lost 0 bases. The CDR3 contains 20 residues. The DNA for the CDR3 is TGCAGTGCTAGAGCTCCGGGACTAGCGGGGGGCCCAAGCTCCTACAATGAGCAGTTCTTC. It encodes CSARAPGLAGGPSSYNEQFF.

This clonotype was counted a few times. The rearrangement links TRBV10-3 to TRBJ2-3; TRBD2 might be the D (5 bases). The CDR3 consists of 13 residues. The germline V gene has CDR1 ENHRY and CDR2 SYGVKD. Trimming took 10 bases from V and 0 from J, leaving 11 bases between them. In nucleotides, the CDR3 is TGTGCCACGCTAGCATATAGCACAGATACGCAGTATTTT. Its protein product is CATLAYSTDTQYF.

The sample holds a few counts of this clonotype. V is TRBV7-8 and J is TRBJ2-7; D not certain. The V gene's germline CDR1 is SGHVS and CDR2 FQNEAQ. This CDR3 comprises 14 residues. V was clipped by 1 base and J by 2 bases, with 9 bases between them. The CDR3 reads CASSLVGLTYEQYV. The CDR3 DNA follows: TGTGCCAGCAGCTTAGTGGGCTTAACCTACGAGCAGTACGTC.

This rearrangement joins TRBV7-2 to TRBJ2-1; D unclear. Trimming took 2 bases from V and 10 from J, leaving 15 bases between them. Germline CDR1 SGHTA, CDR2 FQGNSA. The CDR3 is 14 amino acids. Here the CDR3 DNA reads TGTGCCAGCAGCTTAACTTCTCGGTTGGGAGAGCAGTTCTTC. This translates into CASSLTSRLGEQFF.